Below are 8 T cell receptor beta chains sequenced from a single sample in a study of blood T cell repertoires in COVID-19. Assay used: immunoSEQ multiplex PCR; TCRdb lists only in-frame clones, some missing. In the table there are roughly 87,000 clones, 70% to 85% of which are singletons. The sequenced sample consisted of peripheral blood. Source of these receptors: an older woman with acute or convalescent COVID-19.

V and J are TRBV6-2 or TRBV6-3 and TRBJ2-1; a weak D match, TRBD1 (6 bases). With 4 bases removed from V and 6 bases from J, the gap between germline ends came to 7 bases. Per the germline V gene, CDR1 is MNHEY and CDR2 is SVGEGT. There are 12 residues in the CDR3. CDR3 loop: CASSSRGNEQFF. The CDR3 DNA reads TGTGCCAGCAGTTCCAGGGGCAATGAGCAGTTCTTC.

The genes are TRBV19 and TRBJ1-6, with D tentatively TRBD1 (5 bases). The germline gives CDR1 LNHDA, CDR2 SQIVND (reference sequence). Trimming removed 7 bases at V and 5 bases at J, with 9 bases between. This CDR3 has 13 residues. CDR3 in amino acids: CASKQGNNSPLHF. The CDR3 DNA sequence: TGTGCCAGTAAGCAGGGAAATAATTCACCCCTCCACTTT.

This chain joins TRBV6-5 and TRBJ1-4; 9 bases map to TRBD1. The germline gives CDR1 MNHEY, CDR2 SVGAGI. The CDR3 runs 15 residues. Germline trimming cut 7 bases from V and 5 bases from J; bases unmatched to any gene: 8. The CDR3 DNA reads TGTGCCAGCACCCTAGGACAGGGGTCAAATGAAAAACTGTTTTTT. This sequence encodes CASTLGQGSNEKLFF.

The rearrangement uses TRBV9 and TRBJ2-2; D is unclear. The germline V and J ends were trimmed by 0 bases and 1 base, with 4 bases remaining between them. Germline lookup yields CDR1 SGDLS and CDR2 YYNGEE. This CDR3 has 14 residues. The CDR3 region has the DNA TGTGCCAGCAGCGTAGAACAGAACACCGGGGAGCTGTTTTTT. It yields the protein CASSVEQNTGELFF.

This clone was seen a single time. This chain joins TRBV28 and TRBJ2-2; maybe TRBD1 (5 bases). The CDR3 totals 13 residues. Trimming cost V 10 bases and J 4 bases, with 13 bases left between them. Looked up from germline, CDR1 is MDHEN and CDR2 is SYDVKM. The CDR3 protein is CAIIKRGTGELFF. CDR3 in DNA: TGTGCCATCATTAAAAGGGGCACCGGGGAGCTGTTTTTT.

V is TRBV7-9 and J is TRBJ1-5; no clear D gene. This CDR3 region has 13 residues. V was trimmed by 1 base and J by 9 bases, leaving 10 bases between them. Germline V gene sequence: CDR1 SEHNR, CDR2 FQNEAQ (reference sequence). For the CDR3, the DNA is TGTGCCAGCAGCTTAGATTCCAGAGGGCCCCAGCATTTT. Amino acid sequence: CASSLDSRGPQHF.

This chain connects TRBV7-9 to TRBJ1-3, with TRBD1 identical over 9 bases. The CDR3 consists of 16 residues. After removal of 0 bases from V and 9 bases from J, the junction contained 9 bases not matched to a gene. Germline lookup yields CDR1 SEHNR and CDR2 FQNEAQ (reference sequence). The CDR3 nucleotides read TGTGCCAGCAGCTTAGCGGGACAGGGACAATTGGGCACCATATATTTT. Protein product: CASSLAGQGQLGTIYF.

This chain links TRBV12-3 or TRBV12-4 with TRBJ1-1; D is uncertain. V lost 6 bases, J lost 5 bases, and 13 bases lay in between. The CDR3 is made up of 13 amino acids. The CDR3 protein is CASSLSSGTEAFF. Here the CDR3 DNA reads TGTGCCAGCAGCCTCAGTTCGGGGACTGAAGCTTTCTTT.